This TCR beta chain came from a study of OX40 agonist ivuxolimab in advanced cancers. Some background on the complete study: The costimulatory receptor OX40 (CD134) was targeted by ivuxolimab, a fully human IgG2 agonistic monoclonal antibody. Intravenous ivuxolimab was administered to patients every 2 weeks at six dose levels: 0.01, 0.1, 0.3, 1.5, 3 and 10 mg/kg. Of the approximately 50 dose-escalation patients, hepatocellular carcinoma was present in around 20, melanoma in roughly 15, renal cell carcinoma in 9 and head and neck cancer in 9. The paper reports the monotherapy dose-escalation portion (N ≈ 52 patients) of the phase I ivuxolimab trial. A male proportion of 70% to 90% and a mean age of 60 years, ranging from 23 to 79, were recorded for the dose-escalation cohort. Partial responses occurred in three dose-escalation patients: two with cutaneous melanoma and one with hepatocellular carcinoma. The purpose of peripheral TCRbeta sequencing was to test whether ivuxolimab changed TCR sequence diversity and led to clonal T-cell expansion. Prior anti-PD-1, anti-PD-L1 or anti-CTLA-4 therapy was permitted, and 40% of dose-escalation patients had received checkpoint inhibitors.

Genomic DNA was isolated from the sorted cells so that the TCRbeta CDR3 region could be sequenced. The immunoSEQ Assay was used to sequence the TCRbeta CDR3 regions. The table was pulled from immuneACCESS by TCRdb, which kept in-frame rearrangements only. Such tables lose some clones; where checked, under half of the loss comes from unresolved V genes, and the rest has no known cause. The sample includes about 50,000 clones, with around nine tenths observed a single time. The ten largest clones take up about 3.7% of the sample. Beyond this particular receptor, the publication reports: In the 0.1-3.0 mg/kg groups, partial responders had among the lowest normalized peripheral clonal expansion, particularly in CD8+ T cells. At doses of 0.1 to 3.0 mg/kg, clonal expansion of both CD4+ and CD8+ T cells in blood was seen between baseline and week 6. After ivuxolimab, more expanded clones were found on average in CD8+ T cells than in CD4+ T cells. The antigen specificity of the peripheral T cells that underwent clonal expansion was not determined. Low levels of normalized T-cell clonal expansion were also seen in some patients who did not respond.

Comments on this clone: This receptor's antigen is unknown. No much larger clonotype is one base removed from it; base qualities were not supplied.

Patients with a history of autoimmune disease or receiving systemic immunosuppression were excluded from the trial. Peripheral blood for TCR sequencing was collected from all dose cohorts at baseline, on cycle 4 day 1, and on cycle 7 day 1. Samples were obtained from an open-label, multicenter, first-in-human phase I dose-escalation trial of ivuxolimab. Adults with locally advanced or metastatic head and neck squamous cell, hepatocellular, melanoma or renal cell carcinoma were enrolled in the trial. CD4+ and CD8+ T cells were sorted separately from peripheral blood before TCR sequencing. Sequencing was performed on CD4+ or CD8+ T cells sorted from blood, taken in a trial of the OX40 agonist ivuxolimab. The receptor's source is an adult with an advanced solid tumor such as melanoma, head and neck, liver or kidney cancer.

This receptor carries the CDR3 CASSSGLAQSTDTQYF. The bases are TGTGCCAGCAGCTCAGGACTAGCCCAAAGCACAGATACGCAGTATTTT. The chain uses TRBV7-9 and TRBJ2-3; 8 bases in between match TRBD2. The CDR3, from cysteine to phenylalanine, totals 16 residues. Only the CDR3 region is kept as DNA, spanning 48 bases read in frame from base 1. CDR1 is given as SEHNR and CDR2 as FQNEAQ, both from the germline V gene (reference sequence). V is cut back by 4 bases and J by 0 bases, with 6 bases in the junction unmatched. When the CDR3 is completed using the reference TRBV7-9 and TRBJ2-3 genes on either side, the full variable domain is DTGVSQNPRHKITKRGQNVTFRCDPISEHNRLYWYRQTLGQGPEFLTYFQNEAQLEKSRLLSDRFSAERPKGSFSTLEIQRTEQGDSAMYLCASSSGLAQSTDTQYFGPGTRLTVL.